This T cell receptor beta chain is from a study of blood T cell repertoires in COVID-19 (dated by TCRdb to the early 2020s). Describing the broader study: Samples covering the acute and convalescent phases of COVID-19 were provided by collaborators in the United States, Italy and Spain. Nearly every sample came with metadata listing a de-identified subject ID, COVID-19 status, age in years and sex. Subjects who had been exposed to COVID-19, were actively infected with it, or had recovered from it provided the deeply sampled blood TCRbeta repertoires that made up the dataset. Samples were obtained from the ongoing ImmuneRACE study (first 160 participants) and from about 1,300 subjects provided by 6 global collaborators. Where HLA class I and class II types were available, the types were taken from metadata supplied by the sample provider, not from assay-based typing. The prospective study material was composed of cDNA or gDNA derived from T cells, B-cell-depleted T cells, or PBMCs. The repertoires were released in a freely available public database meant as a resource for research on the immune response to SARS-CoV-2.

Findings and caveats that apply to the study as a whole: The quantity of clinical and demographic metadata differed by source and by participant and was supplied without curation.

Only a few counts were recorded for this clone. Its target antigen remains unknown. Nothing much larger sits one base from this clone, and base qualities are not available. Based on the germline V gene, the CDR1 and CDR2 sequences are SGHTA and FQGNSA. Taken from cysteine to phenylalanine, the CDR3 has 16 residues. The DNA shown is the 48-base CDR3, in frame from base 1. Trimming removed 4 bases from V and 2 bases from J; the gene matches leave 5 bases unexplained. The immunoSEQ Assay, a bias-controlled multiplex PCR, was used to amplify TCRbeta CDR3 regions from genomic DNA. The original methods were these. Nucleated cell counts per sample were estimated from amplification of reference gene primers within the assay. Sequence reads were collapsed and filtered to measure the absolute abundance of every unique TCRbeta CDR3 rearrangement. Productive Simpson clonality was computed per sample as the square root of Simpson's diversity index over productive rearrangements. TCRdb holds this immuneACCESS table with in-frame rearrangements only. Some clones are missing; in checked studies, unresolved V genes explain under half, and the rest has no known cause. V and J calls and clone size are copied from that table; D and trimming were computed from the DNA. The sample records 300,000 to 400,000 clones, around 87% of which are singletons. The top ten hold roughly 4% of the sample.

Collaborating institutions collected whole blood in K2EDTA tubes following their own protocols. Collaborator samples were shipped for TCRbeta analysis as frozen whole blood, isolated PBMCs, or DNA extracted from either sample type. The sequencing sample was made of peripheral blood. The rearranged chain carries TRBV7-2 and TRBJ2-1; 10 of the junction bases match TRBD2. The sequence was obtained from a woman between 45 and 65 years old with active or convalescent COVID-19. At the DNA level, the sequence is TGTGCCAGCAGCTCCCTAGCGGGAGATACCTACAATGAGCAGTTCTTC. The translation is CASSSLAGDTYNEQFF.